These T cell receptor beta chains were read from a single sample in a study of technical replicates of blood from several donors. The table came from immunoSEQ multiplex PCR; TCRdb's copy has only in-frame clones and leaves some out. The sample contains roughly 68,000 clones, nearly 98% of which appear only once. The source material was T cells isolated from PBMCs. Every receptor here comes from a human donor in good health. CDR3s include the opening cysteine and the closing phenylalanine or tryptophan. A D gene is named only where the DNA matches it firmly. Only some rows state a clone size, as once, few, many or a class for expanded clones.

V	D	J	size	CDR3	DNA
TRBV9	-	TRBJ1-3	-	CASSAVEPIPGLPRNTIYF	TGTGCCAGCAGCGCAGTTGAGCCGATTCCGGGACTCCCCCGAAACACCATATATTTT
TRBV4-1	-	TRBJ2-3	-	CASARGDSSTDTQYF	TGCGCCAGCGCCCGAGGCGATTCTAGCACAGATACGCAGTATTTT
TRBV2	-	TRBJ2-7	-	CASSPSEQYF	TGTGCCAGCAGTCCGTCCGAGCAGTACTTC
TRBV5-1	TRBD1	TRBJ1-4	-	CASSLGGQSNEKLFF	TGCGCCAGCAGCTTGGGGGGACAGTCTAATGAAAAACTGTTTTTT
TRBV28	-	TRBJ1-4	once	CASSLQAREKLFF	TGTGCCAGCAGTTTACAGGCGAGAGAAAAACTGTTTTTT
TRBV2	-	TRBJ2-2	-	CANNRVSTGELFF	TGTGCCAATAACAGGGTATCGACCGGGGAGCTGTTTTTT
TRBV4-3	-	TRBJ2-1	-	CASSPGGRNEQFF	TGCGCCAGCAGCCCAGGAGGCCGGAATGAGCAGTTCTTC
TRBV29-1	TRBD2	TRBJ2-7	-	CSVEDPDSGRRASYEQYF	TGCAGCGTTGAAGATCCTGATAGCGGGAGAAGGGCTTCCTACGAGCAGTACTTC
TRBV11-2	-	TRBJ2-1	-	CASSFRGLPGLLVGEQFF	TGTGCCAGCAGCTTTAGGGGTTTGCCGGGACTGCTGGTCGGTGAGCAGTTCTTC
TRBV7-2	TRBD2	TRBJ2-1	-	CASSPSLAGGDEQFF	TGTGCCAGCAGCCCCAGCCTAGCGGGAGGGGATGAGCAGTTCTTC
TRBV29-1	-	TRBJ2-4	-	CSVLGGNIQYF	TGCAGCGTTCTGGGGGGTAACATTCAGTACTTC
TRBV4-3	TRBD1	TRBJ1-2	-	CASSRRTGGADGYTF	TGCGCCAGCAGCCGCCGGACAGGGGGCGCGGATGGCTACACCTTC
TRBV30	TRBD1	TRBJ1-2	-	CAWGTGEGYTF	TGTGCCTGGGGTACAGGGGAGGGCTACACCTTC
TRBV7-9	-	TRBJ2-7	-	CASSPKIGGTDDYEQYF	TGTGCCAGCAGCCCCAAAATTGGGGGGACAGATGACTACGAGCAGTACTTC
TRBV27	-	TRBJ2-3	-	CASSLGLLTDTQYF	TGTGCCAGCAGTTTGGGCCTACTCACAGATACGCAGTATTTT
TRBV7-2	TRBD2	TRBJ2-5	-	CASSLIVAGEGETQYF	TGTGCCAGCAGCTTAATAGTAGCGGGAGAGGGTGAGACCCAGTACTTC
TRBV4-1	TRBD2	TRBJ2-5	-	CASSQDSWGLAAQETQYF	TGCGCCAGCAGCCAAGATTCGTGGGGACTAGCGGCCCAAGAGACCCAGTACTTC
TRBV9	TRBD1	TRBJ1-1	once	CASSHRQGNTEAFF	TGTGCCAGCAGCCATAGACAGGGGAACACTGAAGCTTTCTTT
TRBV5-1	-	TRBJ2-7	once	CASSLSMRSRYEQYF	TGCGCCAGCAGCTTGAGTATGCGGAGTAGGTACGAGCAGTACTTC
TRBV30	TRBD1	TRBJ1-4	-	CAWEQGAGNEKLFF	TGTGCCTGGGAACAGGGGGCGGGAAATGAAAAACTGTTTTTT
TRBV4-1	-	TRBJ1-1	-	CASSQAQGITEAFF	TGCGCCAGCAGCCAAGCCCAGGGAATCACTGAAGCTTTCTTT
TRBV7-9	TRBD2	TRBJ2-1	-	CASTGTSGNEQFF	TGTGCCAGCACCGGGACTAGCGGCAATGAGCAGTTCTTC
TRBV2	-	TRBJ1-2	-	CASSEAGQLYGYTF	TGTGCCAGCAGTGAAGCCGGTCAACTCTATGGCTACACCTTC
TRBV14	-	TRBJ2-2	-	CASSQRGFSGELFF	TGTGCCAGCAGCCAGCGCGGATTTTCCGGGGAGCTGTTTTTT